Listed below are T cell receptor beta chains from one sample, sequenced in a study of T cells in Graves' hyperthyroidism and ophthalmopathy. A single record per CDR3 protein comes from TCRdb applying MiXCR to the multiplex PCR reads. The sample carries about 640,000 distinct CDR3 sequences, around 21% recorded once. The source material was blood. All receptors derive from a man younger than 45 with Graves' ophthalmopathy. CDR3s include the opening cysteine and the closing phenylalanine or tryptophan. The order of the fields is CDR3 protein, CDR3 DNA, J gene, D gene, clone size, V gene. A D gene is named only where the DNA matches it firmly. Some rows have no size entry. The others give once, few or many, or a class for an expanded clone.

CDR3: CASSSSGAGDEQFF
DNA: TGTGCCAGCAGCTCGAGCGGGGCAGGGGATGAGCAGTTCTTC
J: TRBJ2-1
D: -
size: once
V: TRBV7-3

CDR3: CASKYRGITEAFF
DNA: TGTGCCAGTAAGTACCGGGGGATCACTGAAGCTTTCTTT
J: TRBJ1-1
D: -
size: -
V: TRBV19

CDR3: CASSWRLADTDTQYF
DNA: TGTGCCAGCAGTTGGCGACTAGCGGACACAGATACGCAGTATTTT
J: TRBJ2-3
D: TRBD2
size: few
V: TRBV6-2/TRBV6-3

CDR3: CASSFPLSNQPQHF
DNA: TGTGCCAGCAGTTTCCCCCTCAGCAATCAGCCCCAGCATTTT
J: TRBJ1-5
D: -
size: -
V: TRBV28

CDR3: CASSDGASGGNEQFF
DNA: TGTGCCAGCAGCGACGGAGCTAGCGGAGGCAATGAGCAGTTCTTC
J: TRBJ2-1
D: TRBD2
size: -
V: TRBV9

CDR3: CASSGMDPGSEQYF
DNA: TGTGCCAGCAGCGGAATGGACCCGGGCAGCGAGCAGTACTTC
J: TRBJ2-7
D: -
size: few
V: TRBV5-6

CDR3: CASSSTHPAVTYGYTF
DNA: TGTGCCAGCAGCTCCACCCACCCCGCGGTGACCTATGGCTACACCTTC
J: TRBJ1-2
D: -
size: -
V: TRBV27

CDR3: CASSALRGHLAFF
DNA: TGTGCCAGTAGTGCTCTCAGGGGGCATTTAGCTTTCTTT
J: TRBJ1-1
D: TRBD1
size: -
V: TRBV19

CDR3: CASSMSPYEQYF
DNA: TGTGCCAGTAGTATGAGCCCCTACGAGCAGTACTTC
J: TRBJ2-7
D: -
size: -
V: TRBV19

CDR3: CASSLGASEQYF
DNA: TGTGCCAGCAGCTTAGGTGCCAGCGAGCAGTACTTC
J: TRBJ2-7
D: -
size: few
V: TRBV7-9

CDR3: CASSPSTSGSEQYF
DNA: TGTGCCAGCAGCCCTTCTACTAGCGGGAGCGAGCAGTACTTC
J: TRBJ2-7
D: TRBD2
size: -
V: TRBV7-2

CDR3: CASSVDGGYGYTF
DNA: TGTGCCAGCAGCGTAGACGGGGGCTATGGCTACACCTTC
J: TRBJ1-2
D: -
size: many
V: TRBV9

CDR3: CASSQEDGTASTDTQYF
DNA: TGTGCCAGCAGCCAAGAGGACGGAACGGCTAGCACAGATACGCAGTATTTT
J: TRBJ2-3
D: -
size: -
V: TRBV4-2

CDR3: CASSPSQGARNQPQHF
DNA: TGTGCCAGCAGTCCGAGCCAGGGGGCACGCAATCAGCCCCAGCATTTT
J: TRBJ1-5
D: TRBD1
size: -
V: TRBV27

CDR3: CASSERAGENYYEQYF
DNA: TGTGCCAGCAGTGAAAGAGCGGGAGAGAATTACTACGAGCAGTACTTC
J: TRBJ2-7
D: TRBD2
size: many
V: TRBV2

CDR3: CASSLGGKREAFF
DNA: TGTGCCAGCAGTTTAGGAGGGAAGAGGGAAGCTTTCTTT
J: TRBJ1-1
D: -
size: many
V: TRBV28

CDR3: CASSGGQGAVSVSTDTQYF
DNA: TGTGCCAGCAGTGGAGGACAGGGGGCTGTCTCTGTGAGCACAGATACGCAGTATTTT
J: TRBJ2-3
D: TRBD1
size: many
V: TRBV27

CDR3: CAISDGGTTEAFF
DNA: TGTGCCATCAGTGATGGTGGCACCACTGAAGCTTTCTTT
J: TRBJ1-1
D: -
size: -
V: TRBV10-3

CDR3: CASSRIGQKETQYF
DNA: TGTGCCAGCAGCCGCATTGGACAGAAAGAGACCCAGTACTTC
J: TRBJ2-5
D: -
size: -
V: TRBV7-9

CDR3: CASSEDVWVSETQYF
DNA: TGTGCCAGCAGTGAAGATGTATGGGTGAGCGAGACCCAGTACTTC
J: TRBJ2-5
D: -
size: -
V: TRBV7-2

CDR3: CASSLLAQYEQYF
DNA: TGTGCCAGCAGTCTCCTAGCACAATACGAGCAGTACTTC
J: TRBJ2-7
D: -
size: many
V: TRBV7-2

CDR3: CAWNNGEETQYF
DNA: TGTGCCTGGAATAACGGCGAGGAGACCCAGTACTTC
J: TRBJ2-5
D: -
size: few
V: TRBV30

CDR3: CARSGETKMLGNTEAFF
DNA: TGTGCCAGATCCGGGGAAACGAAGATGTTGGGGAACACTGAAGCTTTCTTT
J: TRBJ1-1
D: -
size: -
V: TRBV2

CDR3: CASRDTEDYYNEQFF
DNA: TGTGCCAGCAGAGACACGGAGGACTATTACAATGAGCAGTTCTTC
J: TRBJ2-1
D: -
size: -
V: TRBV6-1

CDR3: CASSPNQGDNQPQHF
DNA: TGTGCCAGCTCACCAAACCAGGGGGACAATCAGCCCCAGCATTTT
J: TRBJ1-5
D: TRBD1
size: many
V: TRBV18

CDR3: CASKKGRLETQYF
DNA: TGTGCCAGCAAAAAGGGCAGGTTAGAGACCCAGTACTTC
J: TRBJ2-5
D: -
size: many
V: TRBV6-9

CDR3: CASSPPILGNEQFF
DNA: TGTGCCAGCTCACCACCTATTCTGGGCAATGAGCAGTTCTTC
J: TRBJ2-1
D: -
size: few
V: TRBV18

CDR3: CASSDWYKGTQYF
DNA: TGTGCCAGCAGTGACTGGTACAAGGGTACGCAGTATTTT
J: TRBJ2-3
D: -
size: few
V: TRBV2

CDR3: CASSLGLAANNEQFF
DNA: TGTGCCAGCAGCTTAGGACTAGCGGCGAACAATGAGCAGTTCTTC
J: TRBJ2-1
D: TRBD2
size: many
V: TRBV13

CDR3: CASSSLAGGPGETQYF
DNA: TGTGCCAGCAGCTCCTTAGCGGGAGGGCCGGGGGAGACCCAGTACTTC
J: TRBJ2-5
D: TRBD2
size: once
V: TRBV7-6

CDR3: CASSLVAAGQTQYF
DNA: TGTGCCAGCAGCTTAGTCGCAGCGGGGCAGACCCAGTACTTC
J: TRBJ2-5
D: TRBD2
size: many
V: TRBV11-2

CDR3: CSAGGEALNTEAFF
DNA: TGCAGTGCTGGGGGAGAGGCGCTGAACACTGAAGCTTTCTTT
J: TRBJ1-1
D: -
size: -
V: TRBV20-1

CDR3: CASSPTGSSGNTIYF
DNA: TGTGCCAGCAGCCCTACAGGGTCCTCTGGAAACACCATATATTTT
J: TRBJ1-3
D: -
size: -
V: TRBV12-3/TRBV12-4

CDR3: CASSFLGTLAVQYF
DNA: TGTGCCAGCAGTTTCCTGGGGACGTTGGCGGTGCAGTACTTC
J: TRBJ2-7
D: -
size: -
V: TRBV12-3/TRBV12-4

CDR3: CASSLAMAEAFF
DNA: TGTGCCAGCAGTTTAGCGATGGCTGAAGCTTTCTTT
J: TRBJ1-1
D: -
size: many
V: TRBV12-3/TRBV12-4

CDR3: CASVPWWGAEEQYF
DNA: TGTGCCAGTGTGCCGTGGTGGGGGGCCGAGGAGCAGTACTTC
J: TRBJ2-7
D: -
size: -
V: TRBV27

CDR3: CASSLGYGGYEQYF
DNA: TGTGCCAGCAGCTTAGGCTATGGGGGCTACGAGCAGTACTTC
J: TRBJ2-7
D: -
size: many
V: TRBV7-2

CDR3: CASSSKRASYYPNQPQHF
DNA: TGTGCCAGCAGTTCGAAACGGGCCAGCTACTACCCCAATCAGCCCCAGCATTTT
J: TRBJ1-5
D: -
size: many
V: TRBV28

CDR3: CASNIQAGSPLHF
DNA: TGTGCCAGCAACATACAGGCCGGTTCACCCCTCCACTTT
J: TRBJ1-6
D: -
size: -
V: TRBV6-1

CDR3: CSARFGGDPYEQYF
DNA: TGCAGTGCTAGGTTTGGAGGGGACCCCTACGAGCAGTACTTC
J: TRBJ2-7
D: -
size: many
V: TRBV20-1

CDR3: CSAREGNFGSSYEQYF
DNA: TGCAGTGCTAGAGAGGGGAACTTCGGCAGCTCCTACGAGCAGTACTTC
J: TRBJ2-7
D: -
size: -
V: TRBV20-1

CDR3: CAWDPGNGYTF
DNA: TGTGCCTGGGACCCGGGAAATGGCTACACCTTC
J: TRBJ1-2
D: -
size: few
V: TRBV30

CDR3: CASTGMGLAGERNEQFF
DNA: TGTGCCAGCACAGGAATGGGACTAGCGGGAGAACGCAATGAGCAGTTCTTC
J: TRBJ2-1
D: TRBD2
size: -
V: TRBV28

CDR3: CASSYITDEQFF
DNA: TGTGCCAGCAGCTATATAACCGATGAGCAGTTCTTC
J: TRBJ2-1
D: -
size: few
V: TRBV5-8

CDR3: CASKSIGGYEQYF
DNA: TGTGCCAGCAAGTCCATCGGGGGCTACGAGCAGTACTTC
J: TRBJ2-7
D: -
size: -
V: TRBV27

CDR3: CASSLGGVANEKLFF
DNA: TGTGCCAGCAGCCTTGGGGGGGTCGCTAATGAAAAACTGTTTTTT
J: TRBJ1-4
D: -
size: many
V: TRBV7-2

CDR3: CVSSLGVSSYNEQFF
DNA: TGTGTCAGCAGCTTGGGGGTGAGCTCCTACAATGAGCAGTTCTTC
J: TRBJ2-1
D: -
size: -
V: TRBV7-8

CDR3: CASSESGPGSSNQPQHF
DNA: TGCGCCAGCAGTGAGTCAGGGCCTGGGAGTAGCAATCAGCCCCAGCATTTT
J: TRBJ1-5
D: -
size: few
V: TRBV10-1